This section outlines one TCR beta chain sequence together with its context. Its specificity is not known. Time point defined: blood 2 weeks post-SBRT. Sample treatment: 15 Gy SBRT to primary tumor, nephrectomy 4 weeks later. Radiation-treated patients gave blood at baseline, week 2 and week 4. Germline CDR1 ENHRY, CDR2 SYGVKD. This CDR3 is 15 amino acids long. The germline V and J ends were trimmed by 2 bases and 0 bases, with 9 bases remaining between them. This specimen comes from a study of radiation and T cells in renal cell carcinoma. The study, taken as a whole, reports: Pretreatment tumor biopsies were lacking, so baseline clonotypes are unknown.

The protocol was immunoSEQ multiplex PCR, while the TCRdb copy is restricted to in-frame clones and leaves out a portion. The table includes some 58,000 clones, roughly 79% detected once. The chain is built from TRBV10-3 and TRBJ2-3, with a weak D call TRBD2 (6 bases). The source was blood, collected from a patient whose treatment included radiotherapy and nephrectomy. The sequence was obtained from a man in his 60s with renal cell carcinoma. The CDR3 sequence is CAISEGGPSTDTQYF. CDR3 bases: TGTGCCATCAGTGAGGGAGGGCCTAGCACAGATACGCAGTATTTT.